This T cell receptor (beta chain) was documented in a study of Graves' ophthalmopathy and Graves' hyperthyroidism. This clonotype was picked up many times. Its antigen is currently unknown. Study results and limitations: Ophthalmopathy progression cases were predicted by the model with approximately 71% sensitivity and about 72% specificity. The blood repertoire also included most expanded thyroid clonotypes above 0.001 frequency. Ophthalmopathy could be told apart from stable hyperthyroidism by a 13-signature model (about 90% sensitivity, roughly 80% specificity).

From RNA, the CDR3 regions of TCR beta chains were amplified and sequenced. First-round RT-PCR employed HTBI primers, with a second-round multiplex PCR after it. In TCRdb, the multiplex PCR reads were re-called with MiXCR into one record per CDR3 protein. The repertoire holds about 370,000 distinct CDR3 sequences, with about 18% as singletons. Trimming removed 4 bases from V and 4 bases from J; junction bases left unmatched: 11. The CDR3 is 16 residues long. Per the germline V gene, CDR1 is SGHNT and CDR2 is YYREEE (reference sequence). The specimen sequenced was peripheral blood. This receptor was taken from an adult woman with stable Graves' hyperthyroidism. The rearrangement uses TRBV5-4 and TRBJ1-2; TRBD1 agrees at 9 bases. Here the CDR3 reads CASSRVTGGGGYGYTF. For the CDR3, the DNA is TGTGCCAGCAGCCGCGTTACAGGGGGCGGGGGCTATGGCTACACCTTC.